This T cell receptor beta chain appears in the sequencing data of a study of OX40 agonist ivuxolimab in advanced cancers. The protocol was immunoSEQ multiplex PCR, while the TCRdb copy is restricted to in-frame clones and leaves out a portion. Of 50,000 to 75,000 clones in the sample, about 89% were seen once. V was clipped by 3 bases and J by 6 bases; unmatched bases: 7. The CDR3 is made up of 13 amino acids. Germline V gene sequence: CDR1 GTSNPN, CDR2 SVGIG (reference sequence). The sample consisted of CD4+ or CD8+ T cells sorted from blood, taken in a trial of the OX40 agonist ivuxolimab. The chain employs TRBV30 and TRBJ1-1; TRBD1 aligns across 7 bases. The source of this sequence is an adult with an advanced solid tumor such as melanoma, head and neck, liver or kidney cancer. DNA for the CDR3: TGTGCCTGGAGACCGGGACAGACACCTGAAGCTTTCTTT. This gives the protein CAWRPGQTPEAFF.